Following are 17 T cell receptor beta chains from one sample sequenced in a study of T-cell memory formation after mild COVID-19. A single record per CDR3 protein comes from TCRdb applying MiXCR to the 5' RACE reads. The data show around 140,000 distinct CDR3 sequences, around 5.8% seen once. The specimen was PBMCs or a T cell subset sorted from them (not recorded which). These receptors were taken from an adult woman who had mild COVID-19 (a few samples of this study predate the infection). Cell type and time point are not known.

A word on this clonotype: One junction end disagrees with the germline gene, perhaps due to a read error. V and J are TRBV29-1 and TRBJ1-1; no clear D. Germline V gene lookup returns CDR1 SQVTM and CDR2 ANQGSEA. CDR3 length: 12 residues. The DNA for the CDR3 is TGCAGCGTTGGAAGTCTGAAAACTGAAGCTTTCTTT. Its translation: CSVGSLKTEAFF.

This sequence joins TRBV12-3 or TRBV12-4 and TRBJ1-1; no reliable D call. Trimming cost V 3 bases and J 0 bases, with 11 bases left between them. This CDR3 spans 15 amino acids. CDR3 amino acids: CASSFMGRVNTEAFF. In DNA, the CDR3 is TGTGCCAGCAGTTTTATGGGGAGAGTGAACACTGAAGCTTTCTTT.

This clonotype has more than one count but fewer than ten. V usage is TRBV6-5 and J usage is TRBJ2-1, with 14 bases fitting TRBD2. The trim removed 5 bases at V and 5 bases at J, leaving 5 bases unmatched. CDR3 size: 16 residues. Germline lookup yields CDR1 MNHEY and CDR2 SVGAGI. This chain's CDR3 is CASSRTSGRQHNEQFF. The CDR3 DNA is TGTGCCAGCAGTCGGACTAGCGGGAGGCAACACAATGAGCAGTTCTTC.

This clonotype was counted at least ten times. CDR3 region: CATSALDREKQFF. The DNA for the CDR3 is TGTGCCACCAGTGCCCTCGACAGGGAAAAGCAGTTCTTC. V and J are TRBV24-1 and TRBJ2-1; 7 bases line up with TRBD1. Unmatched junction bases numbered 8, after V lost 5 bases and J lost 11 bases. Germline CDR1 reads KGHDR; CDR2 reads SFDVKD. The CDR3 length is 13 residues.

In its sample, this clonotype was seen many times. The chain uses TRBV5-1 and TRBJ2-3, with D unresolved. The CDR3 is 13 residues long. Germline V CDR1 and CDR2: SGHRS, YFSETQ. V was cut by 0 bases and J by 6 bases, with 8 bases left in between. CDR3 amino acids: CASSLGIGDTQYF. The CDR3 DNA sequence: TGCGCCAGCAGCTTGGGAATAGGGGATACGCAGTATTTT.

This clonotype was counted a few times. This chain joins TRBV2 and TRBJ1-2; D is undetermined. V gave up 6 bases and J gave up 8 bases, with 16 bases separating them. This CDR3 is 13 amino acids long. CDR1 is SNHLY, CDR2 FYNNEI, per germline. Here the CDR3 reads CASRERATGGYTF. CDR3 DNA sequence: TGTGCCAGCAGGGAGAGGGCGACTGGGGGCTACACCTTC.

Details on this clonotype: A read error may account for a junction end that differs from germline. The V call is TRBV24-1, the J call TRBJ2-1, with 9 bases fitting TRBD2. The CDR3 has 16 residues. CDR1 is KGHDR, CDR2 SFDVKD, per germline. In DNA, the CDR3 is TGTTCCACCAGTGATGCCCAAGCGGGGGGCCACAATGAGCAGTTCTTC. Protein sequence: CSTSDAQAGGHNEQFF.

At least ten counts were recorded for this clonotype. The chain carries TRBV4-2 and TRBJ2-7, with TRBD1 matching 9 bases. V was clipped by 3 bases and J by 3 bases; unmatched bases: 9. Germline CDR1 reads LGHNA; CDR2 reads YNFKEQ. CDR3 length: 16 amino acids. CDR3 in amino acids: CASSHNAGTGIYEQYF. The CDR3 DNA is TGTGCCAGCAGCCACAACGCCGGGACAGGGATCTACGAGCAGTACTTC.

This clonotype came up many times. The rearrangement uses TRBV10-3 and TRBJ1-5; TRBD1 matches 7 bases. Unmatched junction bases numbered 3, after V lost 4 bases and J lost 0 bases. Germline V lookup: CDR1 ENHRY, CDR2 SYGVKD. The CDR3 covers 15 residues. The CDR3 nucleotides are TGTGCCATCAGTGCGGGGGACAGTAGCAATCAGCCCCAGCATTTT. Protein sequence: CAISAGDSSNQPQHF.

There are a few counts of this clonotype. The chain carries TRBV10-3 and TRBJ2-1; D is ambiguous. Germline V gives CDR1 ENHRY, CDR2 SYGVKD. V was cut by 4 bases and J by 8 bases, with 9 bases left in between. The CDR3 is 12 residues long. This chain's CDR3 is CAISGSTDEQFF. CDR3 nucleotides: TGTGCCATCAGTGGCAGCACCGATGAGCAGTTCTTC.

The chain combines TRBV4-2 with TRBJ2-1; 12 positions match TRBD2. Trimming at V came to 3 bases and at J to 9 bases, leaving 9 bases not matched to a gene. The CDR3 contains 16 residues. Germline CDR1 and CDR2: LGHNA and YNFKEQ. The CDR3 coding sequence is TGTGCCAGCAGCCAGCCCCTAGCGGGAGGGGCCGGTGAGCAGTTCTTC. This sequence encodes CASSQPLAGGAGEQFF.

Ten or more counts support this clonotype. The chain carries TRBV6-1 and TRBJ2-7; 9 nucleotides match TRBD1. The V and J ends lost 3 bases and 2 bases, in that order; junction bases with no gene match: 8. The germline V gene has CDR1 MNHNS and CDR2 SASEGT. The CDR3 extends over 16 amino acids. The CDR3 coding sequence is TGTGCCAGCAGTGACCCCCACAGGGGGCAAACCTACGAGCAGTACTTC. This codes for CASSDPHRGQTYEQYF.

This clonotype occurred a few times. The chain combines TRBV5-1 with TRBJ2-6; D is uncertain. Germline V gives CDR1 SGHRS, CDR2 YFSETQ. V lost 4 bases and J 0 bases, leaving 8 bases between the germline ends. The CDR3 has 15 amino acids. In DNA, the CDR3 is TGCGCCAGCAGCCATGACACCTCTGGGGCCAACGTCCTGACTTTC. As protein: CASSHDTSGANVLTF.

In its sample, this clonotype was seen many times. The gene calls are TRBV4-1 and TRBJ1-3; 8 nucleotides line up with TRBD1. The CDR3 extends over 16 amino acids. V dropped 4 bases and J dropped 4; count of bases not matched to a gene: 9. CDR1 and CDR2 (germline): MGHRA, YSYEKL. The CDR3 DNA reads TGCGCCAGCAGCCTGGGGCAGGGGGCGCGCGGAAACACCATATATTTT. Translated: CASSLGQGARGNTIYF.

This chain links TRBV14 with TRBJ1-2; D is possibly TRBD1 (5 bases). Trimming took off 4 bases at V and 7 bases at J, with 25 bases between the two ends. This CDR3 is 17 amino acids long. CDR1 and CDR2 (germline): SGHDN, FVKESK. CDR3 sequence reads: CASSPYPPTQGFGGYTF. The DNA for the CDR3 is TGTGCCAGCAGCCCCTACCCCCCGACCCAGGGATTCGGTGGCTACACCTTC.

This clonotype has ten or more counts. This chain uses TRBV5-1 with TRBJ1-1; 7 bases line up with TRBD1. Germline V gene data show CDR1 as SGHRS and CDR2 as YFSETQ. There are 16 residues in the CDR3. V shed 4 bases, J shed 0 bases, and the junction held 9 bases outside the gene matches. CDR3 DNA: TGCGCCAGCAGCCAAACGACAGGGTTGATGAACACTGAAGCTTTCTTT. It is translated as CASSQTTGLMNTEAFF.

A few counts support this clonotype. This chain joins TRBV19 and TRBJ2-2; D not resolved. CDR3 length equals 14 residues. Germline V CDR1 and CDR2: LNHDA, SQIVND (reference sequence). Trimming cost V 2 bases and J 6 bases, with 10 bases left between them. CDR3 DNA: TGTGCCAGTAGTATAATCGGTACGGCCGGGGAGCTGTTTTTT. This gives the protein CASSIIGTAGELFF.